This T cell receptor beta chain is from a study of beta chain features in type 1 diabetes. Concerning this clone: Antigen specificity is unknown. This CDR3 is also generated by other DNA sequences in the sample.

Germline assignment: CDR1 SGHTA and CDR2 FQGNSA. This CDR3 is 14 amino acids long. Trimming pared 3 bases from V and 2 bases from J, leaving 10 bases between. Expressed TCRB transcripts got sequenced, as all isolated RNA was reverse transcribed. Generated by immunoSEQ multiplex PCR, the TCRdb table keeps only in-frame clones and is missing some. The table records about 650,000 clones, 9.5% to 15% of them present only once. General observations from the study: More deletions and fewer insertions at VDJ junctions were found in patients with type 1 diabetes. High TCR expression in some cells could lead to their over-representation in cDNA sequencing. People with Type 1 diabetes carried modestly yet significantly shorter TCRB CDR3s in all four CD4+ subsets. A definitive answer on HLA type influencing TCRB rearrangement was not reached here.

Sequencing was done on a sample of naive CD4+ T cells from blood. The source of this sequence is a man aged 25 to 40 with type 1 diabetes. The V gene is TRBV7-2, the J gene TRBJ1-2, with D possibly being TRBD1 (5 bases). The CDR3 region is CASSFGASNYGYTF. Here the CDR3 DNA reads TGTGCCAGCAGCTTTGGGGCCAGCAACTATGGCTACACCTTC.